The 7 T cell receptor beta chains given below trace back to one sample, sequenced in a study of cytomegalovirus exposure and HLA in healthy donors. Use of 60 Vbeta and 13 Jbeta primers characterized the PCR. Using immunoSEQ multiplex PCR, the repertoire was profiled, and TCRdb retains in-frame clones only, with some absent. The sample contains about 160,000 clones, roughly 78% of which appear only once. What was sequenced was PBMCs. Receptors were obtained from a man in his forties or fifties in good health and CMV-seropositive.

The rearrangement links TRBV4-3 to TRBJ2-1; the match to TRBD1 covers 7 bases. J was trimmed by 0 bases and V by 3 bases; bases with no gene match: 8. Germline V CDR1 and CDR2: LGHNA, YSLEER. The CDR3 has 17 amino acids. CDR3 in DNA: TGCGCCAGCAGCCATGCCCCAGGGGGTAGCTCCTACAATGAGCAGTTCTTC. Protein: CASSHAPGGSSYNEQFF.

This clone turned up a few times. The chain recombines TRBV2 with TRBJ2-3; 9 bases fit TRBD1. In germline, CDR1 is SNHLY, CDR2 FYNNEI. The CDR3 is 16 amino acids. V lost 6 bases and J lost 4; bases outside the gene matches: 11. The CDR3 DNA reads as TGTGCCAGCAGCCATCCGGGACAGGGTAATGCAGATACGCAGTATTTT. Amino acids: CASSHPGQGNADTQYF.

This chain joins TRBV6-1 and TRBJ1-1; D is unresolved. This CDR3 is 15 amino acids long. In germline, CDR1 is MNHNS, CDR2 SASEGT. V gave up 6 bases and J gave up 3 bases, with 17 bases separating them. The CDR3 spells CASSRETPRDTEAFF. The DNA of the CDR3 is TGTGCCAGCAGCCGGGAGACACCGAGGGACACTGAAGCTTTCTTT.

This clone showed up just a few times. The chain links TRBV5-5 to TRBJ1-4; possibly TRBD1 for D (6 bases). The germline gives CDR1 SGHKS, CDR2 YYEKEE (reference sequence). The CDR3 has 15 amino acids. Between the trimmed V and J ends, which lost 4 bases and 7 bases, there was a span of 17 bases. The CDR3 loop is CASSRRWGLGEKLFF. The CDR3 DNA sequence: TGTGCCAGCAGCCGTCGGTGGGGGCTTGGTGAAAAACTGTTTTTT. The variable domain in full, completed from reference TRBV5-5 and TRBJ1-4, reads DAGVTQSPTHLIKTRGQQVTLRCSPISGHKSVSWYQQVLGQGPQFIFQYYEKEERGRGNFPDRFSARQFPNYSSELNVNALLLGDSALYLCASSRRWGLGEKLFFGSGTQLSVL.

The rearrangement joins TRBV6-5 to TRBJ1-4; D unclear. The CDR3 is 14 residues long. Deletions cut 6 bases from V and 0 bases from J, with 8 bases between. The germline gives CDR1 MNHEY, CDR2 SVGAGI. In DNA, the CDR3 is TGTGCCAGCAGCTATCGTGCAACTAATGAAAAACTGTTTTTT. It specifies CASSYRATNEKLFF.

This clone was seen more than once but under ten times. J is TRBJ2-5 and V is TRBV11-2, with TRBD2 identical over 9 bases. Per germline, CDR1 SGHAT and CDR2 FQNNGV. The CDR3 loop spans 14 amino acids. With 2 bases clipped from V and 5 bases from J, the junction kept 3 bases outside the gene matches. CDR3 residues: CASSLQLAGETQYF. The CDR3 DNA is TGTGCCAGCAGCTTACAGCTAGCGGGGGAGACCCAGTACTTC.

CDR3 bases: TGTGCCAGCAGTGGACTAGCGGGGGGCAGCACAGATACGCAGTATTTT. Its translation is CASSGLAGGSTDTQYF. The rearrangement links TRBV6-1 to TRBJ2-3; 13 nucleotides match TRBD2. The germline CDR1 and CDR2 sequences are MNHNS and SASEGT. The CDR3 extends over 16 amino acids. Losses at the gene ends were 4 bases for V and 0 bases for J; bases not matched to a gene: 1.